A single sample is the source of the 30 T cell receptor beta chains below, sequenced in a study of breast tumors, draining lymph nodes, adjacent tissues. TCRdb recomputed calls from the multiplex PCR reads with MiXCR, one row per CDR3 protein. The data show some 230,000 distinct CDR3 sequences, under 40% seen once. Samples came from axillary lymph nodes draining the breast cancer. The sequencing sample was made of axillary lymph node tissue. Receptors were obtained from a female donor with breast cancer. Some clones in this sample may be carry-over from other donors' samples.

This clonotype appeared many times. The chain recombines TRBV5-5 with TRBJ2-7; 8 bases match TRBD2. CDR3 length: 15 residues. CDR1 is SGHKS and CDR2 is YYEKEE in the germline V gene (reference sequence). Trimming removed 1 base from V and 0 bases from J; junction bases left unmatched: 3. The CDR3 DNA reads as TGTGCCAGCAGCTTGTTACTAGCGGACTCCTACGAGCAGTACTTC. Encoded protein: CASSLLLADSYEQYF.

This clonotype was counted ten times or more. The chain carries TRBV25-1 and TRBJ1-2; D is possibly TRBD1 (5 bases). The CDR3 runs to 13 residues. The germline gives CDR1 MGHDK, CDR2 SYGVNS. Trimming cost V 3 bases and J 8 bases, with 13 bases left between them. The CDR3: CASSEGGRGGYTF. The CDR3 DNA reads TGTGCCAGCAGTGAGGGGGGACGTGGAGGCTACACCTTC.

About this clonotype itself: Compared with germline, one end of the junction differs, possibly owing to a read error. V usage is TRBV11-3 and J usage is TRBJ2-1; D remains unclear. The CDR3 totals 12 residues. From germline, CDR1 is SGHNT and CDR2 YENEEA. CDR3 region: CASSLDRNAQFF. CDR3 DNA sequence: TGTGCCAGCAGCTTAGACAGAAATGCGCAGTTCTTC.

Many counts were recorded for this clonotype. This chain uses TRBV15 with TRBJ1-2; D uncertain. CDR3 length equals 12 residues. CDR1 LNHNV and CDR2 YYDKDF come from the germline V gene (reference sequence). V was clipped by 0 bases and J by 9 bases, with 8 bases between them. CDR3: CATSRDTTSYTF. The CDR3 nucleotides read TGTGCCACCAGCAGAGATACCACGAGCTACACCTTC.

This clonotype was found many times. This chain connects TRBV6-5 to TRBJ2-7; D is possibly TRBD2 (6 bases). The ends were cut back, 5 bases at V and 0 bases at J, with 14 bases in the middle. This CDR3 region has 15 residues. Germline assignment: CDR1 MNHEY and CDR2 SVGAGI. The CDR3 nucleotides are TGTGCCAGCAGTCCTACTAGCCTATCCTCCTACGAGCAGTACTTC. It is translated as CASSPTSLSSYEQYF.

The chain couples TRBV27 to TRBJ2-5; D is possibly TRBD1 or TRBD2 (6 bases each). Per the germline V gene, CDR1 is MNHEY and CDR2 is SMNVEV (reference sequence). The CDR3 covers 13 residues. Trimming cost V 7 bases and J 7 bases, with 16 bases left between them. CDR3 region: CASTPGGGVTQYF. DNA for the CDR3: TGTGCCAGCACCCCTGGAGGGGGTGTGACCCAGTACTTC.

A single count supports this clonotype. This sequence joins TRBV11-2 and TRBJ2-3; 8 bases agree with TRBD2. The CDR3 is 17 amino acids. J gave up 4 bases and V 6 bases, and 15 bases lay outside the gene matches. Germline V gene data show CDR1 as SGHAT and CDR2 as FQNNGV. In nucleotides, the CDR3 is TGTGCCAGCAGAAATCTAGCGGGTAGACCGGGGGCAGATACGCAGTATTTT. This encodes CASRNLAGRPGADTQYF.

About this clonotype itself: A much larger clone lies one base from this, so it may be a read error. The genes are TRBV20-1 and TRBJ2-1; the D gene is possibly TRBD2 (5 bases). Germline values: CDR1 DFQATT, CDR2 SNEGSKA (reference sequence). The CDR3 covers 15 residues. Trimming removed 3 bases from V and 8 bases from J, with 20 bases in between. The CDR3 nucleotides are TGCAGTGCTAGGCCACTAGGTAGAGGTGAGGATGAGCAGTTCTTC. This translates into CSARPLGRGEDEQFF.

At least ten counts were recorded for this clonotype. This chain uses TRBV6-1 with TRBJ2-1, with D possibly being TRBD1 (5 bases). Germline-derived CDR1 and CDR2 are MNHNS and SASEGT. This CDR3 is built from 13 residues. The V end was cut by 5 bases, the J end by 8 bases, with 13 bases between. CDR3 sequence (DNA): TGTGCCAGCAGTAAGCAGGGTGTCGATGAGCAGTTCTTC. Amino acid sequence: CASSKQGVDEQFF.

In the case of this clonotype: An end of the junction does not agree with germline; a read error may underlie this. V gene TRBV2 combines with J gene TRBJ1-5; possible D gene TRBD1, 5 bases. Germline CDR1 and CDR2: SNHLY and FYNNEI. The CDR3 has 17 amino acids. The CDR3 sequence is CASSEDGGAGNNQLQHF. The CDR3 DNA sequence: TGTGCCAGCAGTGAAGACGGGGGTGCAGGGAACAATCAGCTCCAGCATTTT.

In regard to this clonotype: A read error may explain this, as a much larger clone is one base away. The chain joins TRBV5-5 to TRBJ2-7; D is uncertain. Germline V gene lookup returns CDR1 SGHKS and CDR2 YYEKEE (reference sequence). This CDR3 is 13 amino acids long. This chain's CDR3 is CTSSFGNTDEQYF. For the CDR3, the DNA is TGTACCAGCAGCTTCGGTAATACCGACGAGCAGTACTTC.

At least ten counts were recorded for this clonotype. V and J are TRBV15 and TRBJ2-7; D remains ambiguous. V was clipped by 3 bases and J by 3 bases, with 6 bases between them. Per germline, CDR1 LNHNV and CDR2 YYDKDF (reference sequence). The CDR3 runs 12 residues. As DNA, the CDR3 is TGTGCCACCAGCAGGGACCGCTACGAGCAGTACTTC. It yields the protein CATSRDRYEQYF.

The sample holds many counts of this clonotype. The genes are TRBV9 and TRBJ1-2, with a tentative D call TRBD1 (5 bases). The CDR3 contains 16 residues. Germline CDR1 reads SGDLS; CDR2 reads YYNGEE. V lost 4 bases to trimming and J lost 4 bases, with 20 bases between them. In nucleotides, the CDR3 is TGTGCCAGCAGCCCCGGGGGATTGCAGGGTGGCTATGGCTACACCTTC. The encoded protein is CASSPGGLQGGYGYTF.

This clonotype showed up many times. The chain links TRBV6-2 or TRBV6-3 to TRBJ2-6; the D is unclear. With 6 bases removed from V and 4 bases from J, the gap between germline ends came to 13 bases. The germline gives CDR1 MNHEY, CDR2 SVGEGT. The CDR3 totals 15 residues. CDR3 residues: CASSRDGAGANVLTF. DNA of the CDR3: TGTGCCAGCAGCCGTGACGGAGCGGGGGCCAACGTCCTGACTTTC.

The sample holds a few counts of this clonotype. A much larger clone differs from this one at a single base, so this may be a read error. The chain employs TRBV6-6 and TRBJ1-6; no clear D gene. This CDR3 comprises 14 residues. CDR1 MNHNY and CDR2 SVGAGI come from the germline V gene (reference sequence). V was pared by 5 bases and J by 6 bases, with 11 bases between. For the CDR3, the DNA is TGTGCCAGCAGTCACGCACAGCTTAATTCACCCCTCCACTTT. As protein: CASSHAQLNSPLHF.

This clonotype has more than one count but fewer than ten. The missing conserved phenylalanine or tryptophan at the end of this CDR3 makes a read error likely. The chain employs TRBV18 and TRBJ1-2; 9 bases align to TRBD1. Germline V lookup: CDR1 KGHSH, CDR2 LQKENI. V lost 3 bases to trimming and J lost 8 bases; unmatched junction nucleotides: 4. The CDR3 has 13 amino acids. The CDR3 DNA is TGTGCCAGCTCACCGGGACAGGGAGCCGGCTACACCCTC. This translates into CASSPGQGAGYTL.

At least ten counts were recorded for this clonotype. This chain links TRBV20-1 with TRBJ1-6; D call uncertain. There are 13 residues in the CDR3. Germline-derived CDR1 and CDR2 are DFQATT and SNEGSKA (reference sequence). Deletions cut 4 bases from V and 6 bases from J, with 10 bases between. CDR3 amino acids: CSAMGGSNSPLHF. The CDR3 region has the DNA TGCAGTGCTATGGGCGGAAGTAATTCACCCCTCCACTTT.

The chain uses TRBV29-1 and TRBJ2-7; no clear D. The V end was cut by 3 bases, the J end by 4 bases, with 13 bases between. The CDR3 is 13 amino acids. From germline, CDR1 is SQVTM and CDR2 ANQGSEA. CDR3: CSVDVTRSYEQYF. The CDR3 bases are TGCAGCGTTGATGTCACCAGGAGTTACGAGCAGTACTTC.

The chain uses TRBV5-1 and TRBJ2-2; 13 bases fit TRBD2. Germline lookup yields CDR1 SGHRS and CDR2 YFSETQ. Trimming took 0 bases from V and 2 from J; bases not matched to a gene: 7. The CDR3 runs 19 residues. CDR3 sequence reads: CASSLAGTSGVTNTGELFF. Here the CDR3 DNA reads TGCGCCAGCAGCTTGGCCGGGACTAGCGGGGTAACCAACACCGGGGAGCTGTTTTTT.

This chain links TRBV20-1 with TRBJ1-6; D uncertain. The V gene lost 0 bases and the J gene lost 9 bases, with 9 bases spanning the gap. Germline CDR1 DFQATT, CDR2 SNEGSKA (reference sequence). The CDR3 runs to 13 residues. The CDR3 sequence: CSARDSEGSPLHF. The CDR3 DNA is TGCAGTGCTAGAGATTCTGAGGGTTCACCCCTCCACTTT.

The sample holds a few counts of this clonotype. CDR3 loop: CAAVRGQGTYNEQFF. CDR3 DNA sequence: TGTGCCGCCGTCCGGGGACAGGGGACCTACAATGAGCAGTTCTTC. This chain joins TRBV24-1 and TRBJ2-1, with TRBD1 identical over 10 bases. With 12 bases clipped from V and 2 bases from J, the junction kept 9 bases outside the gene matches. The germline V gene encodes CDR1 KGHDR and CDR2 SFDVKD. This CDR3 has 15 residues.

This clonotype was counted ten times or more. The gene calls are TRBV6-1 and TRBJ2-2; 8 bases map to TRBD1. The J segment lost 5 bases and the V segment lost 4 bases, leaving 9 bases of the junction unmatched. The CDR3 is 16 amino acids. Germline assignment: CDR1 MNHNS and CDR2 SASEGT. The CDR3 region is CASSVLQGGGTGELFF. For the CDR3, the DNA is TGTGCCAGCAGTGTTTTACAGGGGGGCGGGACCGGGGAGCTGTTTTTT.

In DNA, the CDR3 is TGTGCCAGCAGCCAAGATCCGGACAGTAGTTCACCCCTCCACTTT. Translation: CASSQDPDSSSPLHF. This chain joins TRBV4-2 and TRBJ1-6; weak D call: TRBD1 (6 bases). The CDR3 length is 15 residues. In germline, CDR1 is LGHNA, CDR2 YNFKEQ. The V end was cut by 0 bases, the J end by 9 bases, with 12 bases between.

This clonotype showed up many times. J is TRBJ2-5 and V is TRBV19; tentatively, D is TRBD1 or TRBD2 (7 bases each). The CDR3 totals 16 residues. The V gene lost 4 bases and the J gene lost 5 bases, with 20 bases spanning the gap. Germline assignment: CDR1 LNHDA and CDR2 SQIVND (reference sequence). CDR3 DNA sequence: TGTGCCAGTAGTAGTTACAGGGGAGGGATTTCGGAGACCCAGTACTTC. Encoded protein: CASSSYRGGISETQYF. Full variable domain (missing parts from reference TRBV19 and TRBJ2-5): DGGITQSPKYLFRKEGQNVTLSCEQNLNHDAMYWYRQDPGQGLRLIYYSQIVNDFQKGDIAEGYSVSREKKESFPLTVTSAQKNPTAFYLCASSSYRGGISETQYFGPGTRLLVL.

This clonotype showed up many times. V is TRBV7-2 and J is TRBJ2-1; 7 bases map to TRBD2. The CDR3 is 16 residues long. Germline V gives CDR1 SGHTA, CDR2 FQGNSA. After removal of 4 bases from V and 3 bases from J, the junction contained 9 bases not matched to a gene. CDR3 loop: CASSWEGRAVYNEQFF. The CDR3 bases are TGTGCCAGCAGCTGGGAGGGACGAGCGGTCTACAATGAGCAGTTCTTC.

CDR3 DNA sequence: TGTGCCAGCAGTTACGAGGCGGGGAAAGAGACCCAGTACTTC. This encodes CASSYEAGKETQYF. J is TRBJ2-5 and V is TRBV6-1, with a tentative D call TRBD2 (6 bases). Trimming left V 5 bases short and J 3 bases short, with 13 bases between. The CDR3 contains 14 residues. Germline V gives CDR1 MNHNS, CDR2 SASEGT.

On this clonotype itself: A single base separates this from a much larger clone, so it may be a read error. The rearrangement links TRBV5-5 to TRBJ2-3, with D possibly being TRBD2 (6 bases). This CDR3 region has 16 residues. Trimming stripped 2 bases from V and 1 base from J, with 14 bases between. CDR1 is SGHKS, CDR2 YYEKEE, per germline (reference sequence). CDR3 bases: TGTGCCAGCAGCTTAGATCTTCCGGGGGGCACAGATACGCAGTATTTT. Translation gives CASSLDLPGGTDTQYF.

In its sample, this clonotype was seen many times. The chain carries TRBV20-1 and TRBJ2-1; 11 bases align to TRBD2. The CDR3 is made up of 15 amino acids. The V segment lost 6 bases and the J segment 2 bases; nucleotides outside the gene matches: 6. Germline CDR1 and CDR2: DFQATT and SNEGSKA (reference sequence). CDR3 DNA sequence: TGCAGTGCAGGAAGTAGCGGGGGGGCCTACAATGAGCAGTTCTTC. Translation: CSAGSSGGAYNEQFF.

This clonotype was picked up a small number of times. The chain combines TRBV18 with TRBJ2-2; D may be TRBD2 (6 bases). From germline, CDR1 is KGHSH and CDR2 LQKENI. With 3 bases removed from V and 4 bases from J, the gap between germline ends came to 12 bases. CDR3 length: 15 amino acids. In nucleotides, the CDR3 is TGTGCCAGCTCACCGGCCGGGAGAGGCACCGGGGAGCTGTTTTTT. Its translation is CASSPAGRGTGELFF.

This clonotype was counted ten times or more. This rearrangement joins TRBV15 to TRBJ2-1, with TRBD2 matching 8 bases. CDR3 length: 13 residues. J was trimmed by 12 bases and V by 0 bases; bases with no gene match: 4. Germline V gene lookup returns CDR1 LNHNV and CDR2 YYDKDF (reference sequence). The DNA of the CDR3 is TGTGCCACCAGCAGAGATCGGACTAGCTTGCAGTTCTTC. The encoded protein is CATSRDRTSLQFF.